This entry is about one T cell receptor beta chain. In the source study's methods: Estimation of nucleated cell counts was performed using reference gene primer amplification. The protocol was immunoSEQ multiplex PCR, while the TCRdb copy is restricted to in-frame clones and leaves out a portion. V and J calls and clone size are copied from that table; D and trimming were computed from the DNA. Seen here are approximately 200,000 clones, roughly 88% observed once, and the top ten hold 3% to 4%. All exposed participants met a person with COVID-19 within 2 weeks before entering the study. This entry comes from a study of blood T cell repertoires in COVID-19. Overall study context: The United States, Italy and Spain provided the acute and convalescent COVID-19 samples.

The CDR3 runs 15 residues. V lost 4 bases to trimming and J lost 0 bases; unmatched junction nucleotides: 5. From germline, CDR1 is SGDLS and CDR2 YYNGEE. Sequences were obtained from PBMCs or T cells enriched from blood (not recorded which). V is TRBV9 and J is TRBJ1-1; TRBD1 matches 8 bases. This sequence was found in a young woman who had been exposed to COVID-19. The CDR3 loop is CASSTLDRVNTEAFF. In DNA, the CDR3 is TGTGCCAGCAGCACCCTGGACAGGGTGAACACTGAAGCTTTCTTT.